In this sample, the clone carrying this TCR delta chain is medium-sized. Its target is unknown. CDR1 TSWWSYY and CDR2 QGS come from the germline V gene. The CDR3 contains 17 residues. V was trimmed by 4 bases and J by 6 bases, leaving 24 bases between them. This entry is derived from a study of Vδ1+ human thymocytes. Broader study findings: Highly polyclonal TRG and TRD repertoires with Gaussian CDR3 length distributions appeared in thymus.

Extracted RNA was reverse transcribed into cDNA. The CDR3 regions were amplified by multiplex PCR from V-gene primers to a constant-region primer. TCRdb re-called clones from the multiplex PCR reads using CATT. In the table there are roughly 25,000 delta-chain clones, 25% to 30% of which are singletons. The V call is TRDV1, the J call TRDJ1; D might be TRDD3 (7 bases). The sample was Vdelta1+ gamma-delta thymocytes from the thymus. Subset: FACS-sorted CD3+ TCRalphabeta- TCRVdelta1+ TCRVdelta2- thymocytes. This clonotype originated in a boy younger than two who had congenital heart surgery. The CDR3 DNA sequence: TGTGCTCTTGGGGTCAGCCTTCCGGATACGCCAGATAATAAACTCATCTTT. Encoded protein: CALGVSLPDTPDNKLIF.